This T cell receptor (beta chain) stems from a study of OX40 agonist ivuxolimab in advanced cancers. At the level of the study: Patients were dosed with the agonistic anti-OX40 (CD134) antibody ivuxolimab. Findings and limits, study-wide: Both blood CD4+ and CD8+ T cells showed clonal growth by week 6 at 0.1 to 3.0 mg/kg. Antigen specificity remained undetermined for the expanded peripheral T cells.

Sampling of blood occurred at baseline, cycle 4 day 1, and cycle 7 day 1. Notes on this clone: Its antigen is still unknown.

The CDR3 covers 13 residues. The V and J ends lost 2 bases and 1 base respectively, with 5 bases between them. Germline V gives CDR1 KGHSH, CDR2 LQKENI. The protocol was immunoSEQ multiplex PCR, while the TCRdb copy is restricted to in-frame clones and leaves out a portion. The sample yields around 62,000 clones, about 89% seen once. This sample comprised CD4+ or CD8+ T cells sorted from blood, obtained in a trial of the OX40 agonist ivuxolimab. V usage is TRBV18 and J usage is TRBJ1-1, with no clear D. The sequence came from an adult with an advanced solid tumor such as melanoma, head and neck, liver or kidney cancer. The CDR3 region has the DNA TGTGCCAGCTCACCAACAAGGAACACTGAAGCTTTCTTT. Residues: CASSPTRNTEAFF.